This T cell receptor beta chain was obtained from a study of control samples from healthy donors and cancer patients. The table came from immunoSEQ multiplex PCR; TCRdb's copy has only in-frame clones and leaves some out. The data contain 390,000 or so clones, 80% to 95% of them seen just once; the ten biggest clones take up just under 6.5%. CDR1 and CDR2 (germline): LGHDT, YNNKEL (reference sequence). The germline V and J ends were trimmed by 4 bases and 1 base, with 3 bases remaining between them. This CDR3 is built from 12 residues. V gene TRBV3-1 (or the pseudogene TRBV3-2) combines with J gene TRBJ2-3; no clear D gene. The sequence was obtained from a man in his forties or fifties with head and neck cancer. Sample: PBMCs. The CDR3 protein is CASSPRTDTQYF. DNA for the CDR3: TGTGCCAGCAGCCCGCGCACAGATACGCAGTATTTT.